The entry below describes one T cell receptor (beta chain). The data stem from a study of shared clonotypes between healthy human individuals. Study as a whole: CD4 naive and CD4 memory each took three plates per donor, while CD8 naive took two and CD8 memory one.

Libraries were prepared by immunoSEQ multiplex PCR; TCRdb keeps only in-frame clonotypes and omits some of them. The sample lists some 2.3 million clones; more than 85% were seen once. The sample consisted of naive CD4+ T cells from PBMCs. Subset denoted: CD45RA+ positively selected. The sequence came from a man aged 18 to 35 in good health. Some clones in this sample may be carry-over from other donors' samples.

The CDR3 reads CASRRAQEGSTDTQYF. In DNA form, the CDR3 reads TGTGCCAGCAGACGGGCTCAGGAGGGGAGCACAGATACGCAGTATTTT. The V and J genes are TRBV5-4 and TRBJ2-3, with D perhaps matching TRBD2 (6 bases). The germline V and J ends were trimmed by 5 bases and 0 bases, with 16 bases remaining between them. The CDR3 is 16 residues long. Germline-derived CDR1 and CDR2 are SGHNT and YYREEE (reference sequence).